The present T cell receptor beta chain was sequenced within a study of beta chain features in type 1 diabetes. V was trimmed by 1 base and J by 1 base, leaving 8 bases between them. CDR1 is SGHNT, CDR2 YENEEA, per germline. The CDR3 totals 14 residues. Isolated RNA was reverse transcribed in full, so expressed TCRB transcripts were sequenced. The method was immunoSEQ multiplex PCR; TCRdb's version includes in-frame clones alone and lacks a portion of them. This table has under 150,000 clones, 15% to 20% appearing once. General observations from the study: Shorter TCRB CDR3s, moderately but significantly so, were found in Type 1 diabetes patients in all four CD4+ subsets.

This clone was counted many times. The antigen is unknown. The chain joins TRBV11-3 to TRBJ2-7; no definite D call. Sequencing was performed on central memory CD4+ T cells from blood. This TCR came from a man in his late teens or twenties with type 1 diabetes. CDR3 in DNA: TGTGCCAGCAGCTTAGTCGACAAGTCCTACGAGCAGTACTTC. Its protein is CASSLVDKSYEQYF.